The 22 T cell receptor beta chains below come from one sample, sequenced in a study of CD8+CD57+ T cells in acquired aplastic anemia. Both TCR beta VDJ combination and CDR3 sequence profiling were carried out. Genomic DNA was the template for this profiling. TCRdb analysed the reads with MiXCR anew, one entry per CDR3 protein. The sample has 150,000 to 200,000 distinct CDR3 sequences, 40% to 55% seen once. The material sequenced was sorted CD4+, CD8+, or CD8+CD57+ T cells (not recorded which) from PBMCs. The receptor source for this set is a human donor in good health.

This clonotype showed up many times. The chain recombines TRBV15 with TRBJ2-2; 9 nucleotides match TRBD2. Unmatched junction bases numbered 13, after V lost 4 bases and J lost 10 bases. The germline CDR1 and CDR2 sequences are LNHNV and YYDKDF (reference sequence). The CDR3 loop spans 16 amino acids. The CDR3 DNA sequence: TGTGCCACCAGCAAGGGTAGCGGGAGCGGCCGGTTGGAGCTGTTTTTT. Protein sequence: CATSKGSGSGRLELFF.

For the CDR3, the DNA is TGTGCCAGCAGACCCGAATTGAGCTCCTACAATGAGCAGTTCTTC. Translated: CASRPELSSYNEQFF. The chain carries TRBV2 and TRBJ2-1; the D is unclear. The CDR3 has 15 residues. The germline V gene encodes CDR1 SNHLY and CDR2 FYNNEI. The ends were cut back, 6 bases at V and 0 bases at J, with 12 bases in the middle.

The rearrangement joins TRBV3-1 to TRBJ1-5, with 8 bases matching TRBD1. CDR3 size: 14 residues. Germline values: CDR1 LGHDT, CDR2 YNNKEL (reference sequence). With 2 bases clipped from V and 6 bases from J, the junction kept 3 bases outside the gene matches. Written as DNA, the CDR3 is TGTGCCAGCAGCCAACAGGGGGCTATTCAGCCCCAGCATTTT. Translating it yields CASSQQGAIQPQHF.

This clonotype was seen just once. The chain employs TRBV30 and TRBJ2-1, with TRBD2 matching 8 bases. With 3 bases clipped from V and 3 bases from J, the junction kept 13 bases outside the gene matches. Germline CDR1 and CDR2: GTSNPN and SVGIG (reference sequence). The CDR3 has 17 amino acids. The CDR3 reads CAWRSSGGRKHYNEQFF. CDR3 bases: TGTGCCTGGAGGTCTTCTGGCGGGAGGAAACACTACAATGAGCAGTTCTTC.

There are many counts of this clonotype. The DNA for the CDR3 is TGTGCCAGCAGTTTGTTCGTCACGGGAAATTCACCCCTCCACTTT. Translating gives CASSLFVTGNSPLHF. The chain couples TRBV12-3 or TRBV12-4 to TRBJ1-6; no definite D call. This CDR3 spans 15 amino acids. The V and J ends lost 3 bases and 7 bases respectively, with 13 bases between them.

The sample holds a few counts of this clonotype. The rearrangement joins TRBV5-1 to TRBJ2-7; 7 bases match TRBD1. Germline V gene lookup returns CDR1 SGHRS and CDR2 YFSETQ. The ends lost 6 bases at V and 7 bases at J; junction bases unmatched: 10. This CDR3 spans 13 amino acids. The CDR3 DNA reads TGCGCCAGCACCCCTAACAGGGGTGAAGAGCAGTACTTC. Translated: CASTPNRGEEQYF.

This clonotype showed up many times. The chain is built from TRBV5-6 and TRBJ1-5; weak D call: TRBD1 (5 bases). The CDR3 is 15 amino acids. V was cut by 1 base and J by 4 bases, with 12 bases left in between. Germline lookup yields CDR1 SGHDT and CDR2 YYEEEE. CDR3 coding DNA: TGTGCCAGCAGCTTGAGAGGGGCCTGGAATCAGCCCCAGCATTTT. It yields the protein CASSLRGAWNQPQHF.

The chain is built from TRBV6-1 and TRBJ1-6; D may be TRBD1 (6 bases). Per germline, CDR1 MNHNS and CDR2 SASEGT. V shed 6 bases and J shed 5 bases, with 11 bases lying between them. The CDR3 is made up of 14 amino acids. This CDR3 is CASRKRGNNSPLHF. CDR3 nucleotides: TGTGCCAGCAGAAAGAGGGGGAATAATTCACCCCTCCACTTT.

On this clonotype: A read error is possible here, since a much larger clone lies one base away. This sequence joins TRBV11-2 and TRBJ2-1; perhaps TRBD2 as D (6 bases). Germline-derived CDR1 and CDR2 are SGHAT and FQNNGV. The CDR3 is 17 residues long. CDR3 nucleotide sequence: TGTGCCAGCAGCTTAGTATATTCTAGCGTCGGCTACAATGGGCAGTTCTTC. It yields the protein CASSLVYSSVGYNGQFF.

The chain combines TRBV2 with TRBJ1-4; no firm D call. V was clipped by 6 bases and J by 8 bases, with 10 bases between them. Germline V gene lookup returns CDR1 SNHLY and CDR2 FYNNEI. This CDR3 is built from 12 residues. The CDR3 nucleotides are TGTGCCAGCAGCCCGCTTCGGGAAAAACTGTTTTTT. It specifies CASSPLREKLFF.

This clonotype was seen many times. The CDR3 protein is CASSQVARVSDSPLHF. DNA of the CDR3: TGCGCCAGCAGCCAAGTGGCCAGGGTGTCCGATTCACCCCTCCACTTT. The V gene is TRBV5-1, the J gene TRBJ1-6; the D gene is possibly TRBD1 (5 bases). V lost 4 bases, J lost 8 bases, and 19 bases lay in between. The germline gives CDR1 SGHRS, CDR2 YFSETQ. The CDR3 consists of 16 residues.

The sample holds many counts of this clonotype. The chain is built from TRBV9 and TRBJ2-1; 9 nucleotides match TRBD2. V was clipped by 0 bases and J by 7 bases; unmatched bases: 8. CDR1 and CDR2 from the germline V gene are SGDLS and YYNGEE. This CDR3 contains 16 residues. The CDR3 coding sequence is TGTGCCAGCAGCGTAGATAGCGGGAGCGTATGGAATGAGCAGTTCTTC. Amino acid sequence: CASSVDSGSVWNEQFF.

This clonotype was counted at least ten times. V is TRBV20-1 and J is TRBJ2-1; 9 bases match TRBD2. Germline assignment: CDR1 DFQATT and CDR2 SNEGSKA (reference sequence). CDR3 length equals 15 residues. J was trimmed by 4 bases and V by 6 bases; bases with no gene match: 10. CDR3 bases: TGCAGTGCCTCCCGTTTTACTAGCGGGTACAATGAGCAGTTCTTC. Protein: CSASRFTSGYNEQFF.

The rearrangement joins TRBV19 to TRBJ2-5; D is possibly TRBD2 (5 bases). This CDR3 has 15 residues. Germline values: CDR1 LNHDA, CDR2 SQIVND (reference sequence). Trimming took 1 base from V and 4 from J, leaving 13 bases between them. CDR3 protein: CASSIVGERGETQYF. DNA of the CDR3: TGTGCCAGTAGTATAGTTGGGGAACGGGGAGAGACCCAGTACTTC. The whole variable domain, remainder taken from reference TRBV19 and TRBJ2-5, is DGGITQSPKYLFRKEGQNVTLSCEQNLNHDAMYWYRQDPGQGLRLIYYSQIVNDFQKGDIAEGYSVSREKKESFPLTVTSAQKNPTAFYLCASSIVGERGETQYFGPGTRLLVL.

This clonotype appeared many times. The V gene is TRBV3-1, the J gene TRBJ2-3; D may match TRBD1 or TRBD2 (5 bases each). The ends were cut back, 4 bases at V and 0 bases at J, with 11 bases in the middle. This CDR3 contains 15 residues. Per the germline V gene, CDR1 is LGHDT and CDR2 is YNNKEL (reference sequence). In DNA, the CDR3 is TGTGCCAGCAGCCTCCGGGACCCAAGCACAGATACGCAGTATTTT. It codes for CASSLRDPSTDTQYF.

This clonotype came up a few times. The chain links TRBV7-6 to TRBJ2-7; D is unclear. Germline V CDR1 and CDR2: SGHVS, FNYEAQ. Between the trimmed V and J ends, which lost 0 bases and 5 bases, there was a span of 5 bases. The CDR3 consists of 12 residues. The CDR3 nucleotides are TGTGCCAGCAGCTTAGCCCGGGACGAGCAGTACTTC. Translating it yields CASSLARDEQYF.

The chain uses TRBV10-3 and TRBJ1-1; TRBD1 matches 7 bases. The V and J ends lost 5 bases and 1 base, in that order; junction bases with no gene match: 10. The germline CDR1 and CDR2 sequences are ENHRY and SYGVKD. The CDR3 runs to 16 residues. The CDR3: CAISQQGRWGNTEAFF. In DNA form, the CDR3 reads TGTGCCATCAGTCAACAGGGGAGGTGGGGGAACACTGAAGCTTTCTTT.

The rearrangement uses TRBV29-1 and TRBJ1-1; D unresolved. CDR1 is SQVTM, CDR2 ANQGSEA, per germline. CDR3 length equals 14 residues. V was cut by 4 bases and J by 1 base, with 13 bases left in between. CDR3 residues: CSVGGGVENTEAFF. CDR3 sequence (DNA): TGCAGCGTTGGGGGTGGGGTGGAGAACACTGAAGCTTTCTTT.

With respect to this clonotype: One end of the junction varies from germline; a read error may be responsible. This CDR3 reads CASSLGSLDYEQYF. CDR3 DNA: TGCGCCAGCAGCTTAGGAAGTTTAGATTACGAGCAGTACTTC. This chain connects TRBV7-2 to TRBJ2-7; no firm D call. CDR3 length: 14 amino acids. The germline gives CDR1 SGHTA, CDR2 FQGNSA.

V gene TRBV27 combines with J gene TRBJ2-7; tentatively, D is TRBD1 or TRBD2 (5 bases each). Germline lookup yields CDR1 MNHEY and CDR2 SMNVEV (reference sequence). Trimming shortened V by 9 bases and J by 3 bases, and 18 bases separated the two germline ends. The CDR3 consists of 14 residues. The CDR3 DNA sequence: TGTGCCAGTTTTCCCCGGGGCAAAGGCTACGAGCAGTACTTC. Encoded protein: CASFPRGKGYEQYF.

The chain carries TRBV20-1 and TRBJ2-1; no clear D. The germline V gene has CDR1 DFQATT and CDR2 SNEGSKA (reference sequence). The V end was cut by 6 bases, the J end by 6 bases, with 6 bases between. The CDR3 totals 10 residues. The CDR3 protein is CSASTNEQFF. CDR3 in DNA: TGCAGTGCCTCCACCAATGAGCAGTTCTTC.

Many counts were recorded for this clonotype. This rearrangement joins TRBV20-1 to TRBJ2-1, with 11 positions matching TRBD2. Trimming at V came to 5 bases and at J to 6 bases, leaving 9 bases not matched to a gene. This CDR3 contains 15 residues. CDR1 and CDR2 from the germline V gene are DFQATT and SNEGSKA (reference sequence). Here the CDR3 DNA reads TGCAGTGCTTCTCCGGGACTAGCGGTTTTCAATGAGCAGTTCTTC. This encodes CSASPGLAVFNEQFF.